This record looks at one T cell receptor (beta chain) sequence and its context. MiXCR was run by TCRdb on the RT-PCR reads, yielding one entry per CDR3 protein. This table has about 680,000 distinct CDR3 sequences, 12% to 15% appearing once. V dropped 0 bases and J dropped 3 bases, with 12 bases sitting between them. The CDR3 consists of 15 residues. CDR1 and CDR2 from the germline V gene are LGHNA and YNFKEQ. The clonotype was recovered from a female donor in good health, serving as a healthy control. The chain uses TRBV4-2 and TRBJ2-7; D call uncertain. The sample taken for sequencing was memory CD4+ T cells from blood. In nucleotides, the CDR3 is TGTGCCAGCAGCCAAGATTACCACAGCGACTACGAGCAGTACTTC. Residues: CASSQDYHSDYEQYF.